This TCR beta chain was sequenced during a study of post-analysis software for immune sequencing data. Findings of the study overall: Five TRBV segments, including TRBV5-6, TRBV5-1 and TRBV20-1, were more frequent in patients than controls. F-measure co-clustering was strong for batch-matched samples. A significant reduction in normalized Chao1 diversity was observed in multiple sclerosis patients versus controls.

The CDR3 loop spans 15 amino acids. Trimming stripped 4 bases from V and 2 bases from J, with 14 bases between. CDR1 and CDR2 from the germline V gene are LGHNA and YNFKEQ. Unique molecular identifiers were built into the TCR beta cDNA libraries. Some 500,000 cDNA molecules were obtained per 1 to 10 million input T cells. TCRdb processed the PCR reads anew with MiXCR; each CDR3 protein has one entry. The table records 750,000 to 950,000 distinct CDR3 sequences, approximately 53% of them present only once. Comments on this clonotype: Its antigen is not known.

The specimen was blood. The origin of this receptor is a girl between 10 and 17 years old with multiple sclerosis. The rearrangement links TRBV4-2 to TRBJ1-2; D is unresolved. Here the CDR3 reads CASSPYRGWNYGYTF. The CDR3 nucleotides are TGTGCCAGCAGCCCCTACCGGGGATGGAACTATGGCTACACCTTC.